This TCR beta chain comes out of a study of T-cell memory formation after mild COVID-19 (TCRdb year 2021). About the investigation overall: TCR sequence clusters from the two donors were largely donor specific. In two donors, T-cell clones that expanded and contracted after mild COVID-19 were tracked by sequencing TCRalpha and TCRbeta repertoires over time. The cohort was made up of two young adult volunteers, one female and one male, who were previously healthy.

General conclusions and limits of the study: Only a couple of mild cases were covered in the study, and larger cohorts including severe cases with pre-infection samples were considered necessary. Clones that contracted from day 15 to 85 showed balanced CD4/CD8 phenotypes, whereas a second wave of clones that expanded from day 15 to 37 leaned towards CD4+. SARS-CoV-2 specificity of the second-wave clones peaking on day 37 was not confirmed. Contracting CD4+ clones were located mainly in the CM and EM memory subsets, whereas CD8+ clones were found to be enriched in EMRA. Some responding clones were detected in pre-infection memory, which suggested that pre-existing cross-reactive memory T cells had joined the SARS-CoV-2 response.

Sequencing was performed on an Illumina NovaSeq 6000. cDNA libraries for TCRalpha and TCRbeta were prepared by 5'RACE using constant-segment primers, with sample barcodes and unique molecular identifiers added. Trizol reagent was used to extract RNA from every sample. Library amplification was performed in two PCR steps, and a second sample barcode and Illumina TruSeq adapters were introduced in the second step. Sequencing of the libraries was done on an Illumina NovaSeq, producing 2 x 150 bp paired-end reads. Processing in the source paper ran as follows. Reads were demultiplexed and collapsed into UMI-guided consensus sequences with migec v1.2.7. Using mixcr v2.1.11, the UMI consensuses were aligned to TRA and TRB V and J templates and assembled into clonotypes. Clonotypes were classified as expanded or contracted when called significant by both edgeR and NoisET, with noise models trained on biological replicates. For edgeR calls, the thresholds were a false discovery rate-adjusted p below 0.01 and a log2 fold-change of 1. As an exploratory analysis of dynamics, max-normalized trajectories of the 1000 most abundant clonotypes were examined with PCA combined with hierarchical clustering. Each responding clone was given a CD4 or CD8 phenotype based on the CD4+ and CD8+ repertoires, which had been sequenced separately. TCRdb took the public reads, trimmed them with fastp at Q25, ran MiXCR for clone calling and kept in-frame beta chains. Rows matching on CDR3 protein sequence are summarized as one entry with the most common DNA and genes. TCRdb's processing, not the study's, gives the V and J calls here. This sample gives about 110,000 distinct CDR3 sequences in total; roughly a sixth of them show up just once. Approximately 5.5% of the sample rests with the top ten.

Ficoll-Paque density gradient centrifugation was used to isolate PBMCs. A note on this clonotype: Its antigen remains unidentified. Qualities for individual bases were not recorded, and no much larger clone is one base off.

This sequence originates from a man aged 18-30 years who had mild COVID-19 (a few samples of this study predate the infection). The sample titles of this study are shuffled in the database, so cell type and time point are left out; the donor was told from shared clones. The specimen was PBMCs or a T cell subset sorted from them (not recorded which).

DNA sequence: TGCGCCAGCAGCCAGGGGTTTTCTAGCACAGATACGCAGTATTTT. It translates as CASSQGFSSTDTQYF. The chain couples TRBV5-1 to TRBJ2-3, and TRBD1 may be the D gene, going by 6 matching bases. From cysteine to phenylalanine, the CDR3 is 15 amino acids long. Just CDR3 DNA is preserved here, 45 bases in frame from base 1. Trimming costs V 4 bases and J 0 bases, and their ends lie 12 bases apart. Via the germline V gene, CDR1 is SGHRS and CDR2 YFSETQ.